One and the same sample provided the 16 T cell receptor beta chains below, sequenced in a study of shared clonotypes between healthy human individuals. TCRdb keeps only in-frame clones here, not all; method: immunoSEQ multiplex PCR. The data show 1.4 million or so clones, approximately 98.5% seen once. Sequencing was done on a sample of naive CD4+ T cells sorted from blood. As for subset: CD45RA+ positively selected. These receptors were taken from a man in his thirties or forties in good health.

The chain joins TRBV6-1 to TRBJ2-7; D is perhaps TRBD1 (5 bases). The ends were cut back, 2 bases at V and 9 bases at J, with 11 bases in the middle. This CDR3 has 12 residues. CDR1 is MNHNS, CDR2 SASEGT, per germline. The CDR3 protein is CASSEHRSWQYF. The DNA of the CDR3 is TGTGCCAGCAGTGAACACAGGTCCTGGCAGTACTTC.

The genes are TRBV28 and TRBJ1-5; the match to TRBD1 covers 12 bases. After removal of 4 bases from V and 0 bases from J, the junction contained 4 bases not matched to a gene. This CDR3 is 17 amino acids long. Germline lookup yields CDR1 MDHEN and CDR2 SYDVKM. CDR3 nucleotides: TGTGCCAGCAGTTCGGGACAGGGGGCTAATAGCAATCAGCCCCAGCATTTT. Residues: CASSSGQGANSNQPQHF. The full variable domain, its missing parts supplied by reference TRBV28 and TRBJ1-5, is DVKVTQSSRYLVKRTGEKVFLECVQDMDHENMFWYRQDPGLGLRLIYFSYDVKMKEKGDIPEGYSVSREKKERFSLILESASTNQTSMYLCASSSGQGANSNQPQHFGDGTRLSIL.

The CDR3 DNA follows: TGCGCCAGCAGCTGGGACCTGAACACTGAAGCTTTCTTT. This translates into CASSWDLNTEAFF. The chain joins TRBV5-1 to TRBJ1-1; D may be TRBD1 (5 bases). The CDR3 is 13 residues long. Germline CDR1 SGHRS, CDR2 YFSETQ. The V gene lost 3 bases and the J gene lost 0 bases, with 6 bases spanning the gap.

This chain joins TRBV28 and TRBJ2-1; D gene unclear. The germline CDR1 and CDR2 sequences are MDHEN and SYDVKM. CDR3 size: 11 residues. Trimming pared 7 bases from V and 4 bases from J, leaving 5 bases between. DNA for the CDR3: TGTGCCAGCAATAGGTACAATGAGCAGTTCTTC. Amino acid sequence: CASNRYNEQFF.

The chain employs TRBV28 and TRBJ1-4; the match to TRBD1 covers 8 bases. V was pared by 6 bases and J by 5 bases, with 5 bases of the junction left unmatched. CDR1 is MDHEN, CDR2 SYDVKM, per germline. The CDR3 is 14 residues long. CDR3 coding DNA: TGTGCCAGCAGGCAGACAGGGGCCAATGAAAAACTGTTTTTT. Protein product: CASRQTGANEKLFF.

The CDR3 is CASSLLVSGANVLTF. In DNA form, the CDR3 reads TGTGCCAGCAGTTTATTGGTCTCTGGGGCCAACGTCCTGACTTTC. The chain links TRBV28 to TRBJ2-6; D not resolved. The V gene's germline CDR1 is MDHEN and CDR2 SYDVKM. This CDR3 is 15 amino acids long. Trimming took off 1 base at V and 0 bases at J, with 4 bases between the two ends.

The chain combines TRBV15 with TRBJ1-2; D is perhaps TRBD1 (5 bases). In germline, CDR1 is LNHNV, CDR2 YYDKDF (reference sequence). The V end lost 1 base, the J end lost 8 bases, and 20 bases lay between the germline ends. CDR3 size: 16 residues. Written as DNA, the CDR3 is TGTGCCACCAGCAGAGGAATTCTTACAGAGGGGACGGGCTACACCTTC. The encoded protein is CATSRGILTEGTGYTF.

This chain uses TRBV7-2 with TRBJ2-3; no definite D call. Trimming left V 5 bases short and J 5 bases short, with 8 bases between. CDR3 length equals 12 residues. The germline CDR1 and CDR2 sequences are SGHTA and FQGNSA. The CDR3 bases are TGTGCCAGCAGCCCAACCAGAGATACGCAGTATTTT. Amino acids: CASSPTRDTQYF.

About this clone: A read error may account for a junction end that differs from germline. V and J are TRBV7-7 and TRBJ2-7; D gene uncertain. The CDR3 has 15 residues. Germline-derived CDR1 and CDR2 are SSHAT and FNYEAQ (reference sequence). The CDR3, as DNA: TGTGCTAGCAGCTTAGGGATCAACCACTACTACGAGCAGTACTTC. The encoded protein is CASSLGINHYYEQYF.

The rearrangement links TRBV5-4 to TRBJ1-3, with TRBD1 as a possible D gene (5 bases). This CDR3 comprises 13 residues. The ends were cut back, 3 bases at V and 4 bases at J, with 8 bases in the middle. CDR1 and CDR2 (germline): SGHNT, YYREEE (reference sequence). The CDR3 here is CASSSGWGNTIYF. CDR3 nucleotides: TGTGCCAGCAGCTCAGGGTGGGGAAACACCATATATTTT.

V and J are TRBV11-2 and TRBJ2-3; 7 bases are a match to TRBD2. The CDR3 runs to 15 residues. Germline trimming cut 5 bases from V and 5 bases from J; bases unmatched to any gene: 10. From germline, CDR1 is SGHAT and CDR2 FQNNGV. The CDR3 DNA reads TGTGCCAGCAGCCCCGTGGGCGGGAGAGGAGATACGCAGTATTTT. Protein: CASSPVGGRGDTQYF. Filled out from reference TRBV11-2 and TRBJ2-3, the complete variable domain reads EAGVAQSPRYKIIEKRQSVAFWCNPISGHATLYWYQQILGQGPKLLIQFQNNGVVDDSQLPKDRFSAERLKGVDSTLKIQPAKLEDSAVYLCASSPVGGRGDTQYFGPGTRLTVL.

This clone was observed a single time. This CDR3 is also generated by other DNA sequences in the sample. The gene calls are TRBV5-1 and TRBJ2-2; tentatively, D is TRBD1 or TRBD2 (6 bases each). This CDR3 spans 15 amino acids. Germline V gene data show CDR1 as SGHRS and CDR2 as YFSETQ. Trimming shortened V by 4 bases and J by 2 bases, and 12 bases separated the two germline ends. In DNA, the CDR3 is TGCGCCAGCAGCCCCGCGGGGACAAACACCGGGGAGCTGTTTTTT. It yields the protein CASSPAGTNTGELFF.

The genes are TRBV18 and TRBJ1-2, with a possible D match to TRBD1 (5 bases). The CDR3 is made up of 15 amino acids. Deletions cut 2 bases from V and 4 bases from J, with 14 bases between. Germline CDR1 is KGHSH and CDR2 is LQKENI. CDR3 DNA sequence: TGTGCCAGCTCACCAAACGCCTGGGGGTCCTATGGCTACACCTTC. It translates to CASSPNAWGSYGYTF.

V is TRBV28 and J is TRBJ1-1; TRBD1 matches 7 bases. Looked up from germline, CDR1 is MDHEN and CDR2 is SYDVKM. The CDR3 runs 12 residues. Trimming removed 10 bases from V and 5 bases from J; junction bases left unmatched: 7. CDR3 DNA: TGTGCCACCAACTCAGGGGGGACTGAAGCTTTCTTT. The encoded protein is CATNSGGTEAFF.

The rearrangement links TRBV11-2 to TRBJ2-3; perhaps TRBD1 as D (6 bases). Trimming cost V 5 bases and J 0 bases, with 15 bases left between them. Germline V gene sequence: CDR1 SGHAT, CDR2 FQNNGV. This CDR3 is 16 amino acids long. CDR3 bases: TGTGCCAGCAGCGATGGGACACGGTCTAGCACAGATACGCAGTATTTT. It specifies CASSDGTRSSTDTQYF.

CDR3 bases: TGTGCCAGCAGCCCAGCAAAGGTCGTGGAGACCCAGTACTTC. Translation: CASSPAKVVETQYF. This chain connects TRBV7-8 to TRBJ2-5; D is undetermined. V gave up 5 bases and J gave up 5 bases, with 15 bases separating them. The CDR3 extends over 14 amino acids. Germline V gene data show CDR1 as SGHVS and CDR2 as FQNEAQ.